This T cell receptor (beta chain) comes out of a study of cytomegalovirus exposure and HLA in healthy donors. This CDR3 comprises 13 residues. V gave up 1 base and J gave up 8 bases; unmatched junction bases: 4. Looked up from germline, CDR1 is ENHRY and CDR2 is SYGVKD. About this clone itself: Antigen unknown.

Healthy bone marrow donors made up the donors. Amplification used 60 Vbeta primers and 13 Jbeta primers. Produced via immunoSEQ multiplex PCR; TCRdb's table is partial and in-frame only. The sample lists roughly 160,000 clones, over 75% occurring once. Whole-study findings and limits: Reportedly, a later analysis found an Asian-associated ancestry cluster had fewer N-insertions than the approximately 700-donor mean. Productive rates of about 90% or about 30% were seen for most TCR beta V segments in an earlier analysis. Sequencing likely caused a cluster of highly shared sequence variants.

The sequenced sample was PBMCs. The V and J genes are TRBV10-3 and TRBJ1-2, with 7 bases fitting TRBD1. This TCR came from a young man in good health and CMV-seropositive. The CDR3 here is CAISELGGRGYTF. The CDR3 DNA reads TGTGCCATCAGTGAGTTAGGGGGCCGGGGCTACACCTTC.